The sequence of this TCR beta chain was determined in a study of lymphopenia after photon versus proton radiotherapy. Study outcomes and limitations: Relative stability marked proton patients; photon patients lost diversity and naive cells. Post-nadir TCR diversity decline inversely tracked overall survival among those who died. Post-nadir diversity loss with photons came from oligoclonal expansion, particularly CD8+ Temra cells.

This CDR3 spans 14 amino acids. V lost 3 bases and J lost 3, with 6 bases in between. Germline CDR1 is LNHDA and CDR2 is SQIVND (reference sequence). Method: immunoSEQ multiplex PCR; TCRdb's copy keeps in-frame clones and lacks some. The sample includes about 12,000 clones, roughly 90% of them seen just once. For this clone: As yet, its antigen is unknown.

Here the sequenced sample was peripheral blood, taken from a patient treated with proton-based radiotherapy. This clonotype originated in a man in his sixties with pancreatic cancer. The chain has TRBV19 and TRBJ2-6, with unresolved D. Written as DNA, the CDR3 is TGTGCCAGTAGTATTTATGATGGGGCCAACGTCCTGACTTTC. Its translation: CASSIYDGANVLTF. The variable domain in full, completed from reference TRBV19 and TRBJ2-6, reads DGGITQSPKYLFRKEGQNVTLSCEQNLNHDAMYWYRQDPGQGLRLIYYSQIVNDFQKGDIAEGYSVSREKKESFPLTVTSAQKNPTAFYLCASSIYDGANVLTFGAGSRLTVL.